These 21 T cell receptor beta chains came from one sample sequenced in a study of cytomegalovirus exposure and HLA in healthy donors. Amplification used 60 Vbeta primers and 13 Jbeta primers. TCRdb's copy holds only in-frame clones and misses some; the assay was immunoSEQ multiplex PCR. The table has 150,000 to 200,000 clones, about 80% seen once. The sample comprised PBMCs. The receptors here all came from a woman aged 30 to 39 in good health and CMV-seropositive.

The chain uses TRBV6-5 and TRBJ1-2; D is ambiguous. V was shortened by 6 bases and J by 3 bases, with 17 bases between the two germline ends. CDR3 length: 15 amino acids. Per germline, CDR1 MNHEY and CDR2 SVGAGI. The CDR3 coding sequence is TGTGCCAGCAGCACGTCCTATTCTTTAGACTATGGCTACACCTTC. Protein: CASSTSYSLDYGYTF.

The V gene is TRBV29-1, the J gene TRBJ2-3; D is unresolved. The V and J ends lost 4 bases and 3 bases respectively, with 5 bases between them. Germline V gene data show CDR1 as SQVTM and CDR2 as ANQGSEA. The CDR3 is 11 amino acids. This CDR3 is CSVGGTDTQYF. The CDR3 nucleotides read TGCAGCGTTGGAGGTACAGATACGCAGTATTTT.

Worth noting for this clone: The sample contains more than one DNA sequence encoding this CDR3. The rearrangement joins TRBV5-1 to TRBJ1-1, with 9 bases matching TRBD1. Germline V lookup: CDR1 SGHRS, CDR2 YFSETQ. V was clipped by 5 bases and J by 3 bases; unmatched bases: 5. The length of the CDR3 is 14 residues. The DNA for the CDR3 is TGCGCCAGCAGTTATGACAGGGGGGACACTGAAGCTTTCTTT. Translated, it gives CASSYDRGDTEAFF.

The rearrangement links TRBV28 to TRBJ2-7; TRBD1 agrees at 7 bases. CDR1 MDHEN and CDR2 SYDVKM come from the germline V gene. Germline trimming cut 2 bases from V and 2 bases from J; bases unmatched to any gene: 6. This CDR3 has 15 amino acids. CDR3 nucleotide sequence: TGTGCCAGCAGTTTACCGGGACAGACCGCCTACGAGCAGTACTTC. Protein sequence: CASSLPGQTAYEQYF.

This chain links TRBV29-1 with TRBJ1-1, with 7 bases fitting TRBD1. Germline V gene data show CDR1 as SQVTM and CDR2 as ANQGSEA. J gave up 11 bases and V 6 bases, and 12 bases lay outside the gene matches. The CDR3 contains 12 residues. Here the CDR3 DNA reads TGCAGCGTCAACAGGGCCGCAGGGGGGGCTTTCTTT. It translates to CSVNRAAGGAFF.

V usage is TRBV4-3 and J usage is TRBJ1-4, with 8 bases identical to TRBD1. Germline V gene sequence: CDR1 LGHNA, CDR2 YSLEER. The CDR3 has 15 amino acids. Unmatched junction bases numbered 0, after V lost 0 bases and J lost 3 bases. For the CDR3, the DNA is TGCGCCAGCAGCCAAGAGGGACAGGCTAATGAAAAACTGTTTTTT. It translates to CASSQEGQANEKLFF.

This clone was found a few times. This rearrangement joins TRBV30 to TRBJ2-5; TRBD1 matches 7 bases. The CDR3 runs 11 residues. Germline V gene data show CDR1 as GTSNPN and CDR2 as SVGIG (reference sequence). CDR3 loop: CSGQHQETQYF. In DNA form, the CDR3 reads TGTTCGGGACAGCACCAAGAGACCCAGTACTTC.

V usage is TRBV7-5 and J usage is TRBJ2-7; the tabulated D call, TRBD2, remains unverified against the DNA. TRBV7-5 is recorded as a pseudogene. The CDR3 runs 17 residues. CDR3: CARSLFGKGVHYYEQYF. CDR3 coding DNA: TGTGCCAGAAGCTTATTTGGAAAGGGAGTCCATTACTACGAGCAGTACTTC.

The chain combines TRBV10-1 with TRBJ1-5; 11 bases match TRBD1. Germline V lookup: CDR1 WNHNN, CDR2 SYGVQD (reference sequence). There are 14 residues in the CDR3. The V and J ends lost 6 bases and 5 bases, in that order; junction bases with no gene match: 3. In nucleotides, the CDR3 is TGCGCCAGCAGCCCGGGACAGGGGGATCAGCCCCAGCATTTT. Translating gives CASSPGQGDQPQHF.

J is TRBJ2-2 and V is TRBV4-1; 8 bases are a match to TRBD1. In germline, CDR1 is MGHRA, CDR2 YSYEKL. The CDR3 sequence is 17 residues long. V was pared by 0 bases and J by 4 bases, with 7 bases of the junction left unmatched. The CDR3 is CASSQEGQGAGTGELFF. The DNA for the CDR3 is TGCGCCAGCAGCCAAGAGGGTCAGGGGGCGGGCACCGGGGAGCTGTTTTTT.

V and J are TRBV7-9 and TRBJ1-2, with a possible D match to TRBD1 (5 bases). Germline CDR1 and CDR2: SEHNR and FQNEAQ (reference sequence). The CDR3 has 15 residues. V was trimmed by 5 bases and J by 7 bases, leaving 20 bases between them. CDR3 sequence (DNA): TGTGCCAGCAGCCAGTATCTTCAGGGCCTTGGTGGCTACACCTTC. It codes for CASSQYLQGLGGYTF.

This chain joins TRBV5-1 and TRBJ2-5; TRBD1 agrees at 7 bases. Trimming at V came to 4 bases and at J to 4 bases, leaving 10 bases not matched to a gene. The CDR3 spans 15 residues. CDR1 and CDR2 (germline): SGHRS, YFSETQ. The CDR3 protein is CASSPRQGSRETQYF. The CDR3 region has the DNA TGCGCCAGCAGCCCACGACAGGGCTCCAGAGAGACCCAGTACTTC.

This CDR3 reads CAWSRASGRVNEQFF. Written as DNA, the CDR3 is TGTGCCTGGAGTAGGGCTAGCGGGAGGGTCAATGAGCAGTTCTTC. The chain recombines TRBV30 with TRBJ2-1, with 12 bases matching TRBD2. Looked up from germline, CDR1 is GTSNPN and CDR2 is SVGIG (reference sequence). Trimming removed 2 bases from V and 6 bases from J; junction bases left unmatched: 5. The CDR3 spans 15 residues.

The V and J genes are TRBV11-2 and TRBJ1-4; unclear D gene. In germline, CDR1 is SGHAT, CDR2 FQNNGV. Trimming pared 3 bases from V and 5 bases from J, leaving 13 bases between. The CDR3 is 15 residues long. CDR3 bases: TGTGCCAGCAGCTTTTCGGCAGGATTAAATGAAAAACTGTTTTTT. Translated: CASSFSAGLNEKLFF.

The rearrangement uses TRBV7-9 and TRBJ1-1; maybe TRBD1 (6 bases). The CDR3 is 14 residues long. V lost 6 bases and J lost 10, with 21 bases in between. Germline V gene lookup returns CDR1 SEHNR and CDR2 FQNEAQ (reference sequence). The CDR3 sequence: CASSPPGGAIRAFF. In DNA, the CDR3 is TGTGCCAGCAGTCCGCCTGGGGGCGCGATCCGAGCTTTCTTT.

This clone was recorded only once. This chain connects TRBV6-5 to TRBJ2-5, with 8 bases that match TRBD2. This CDR3 is 14 amino acids long. The germline V gene has CDR1 MNHEY and CDR2 SVGAGI. V lost 7 bases to trimming and J lost 5 bases; unmatched junction nucleotides: 9. The CDR3 DNA sequence: TGTGCCAGCACCACCTCACGGGGGGGGGAGACCCAGTACTTC. It is translated as CASTTSRGGETQYF.

This clone was detected once. V and J are TRBV5-1 and TRBJ2-2; TRBD2 aligns across 11 bases. Per germline, CDR1 SGHRS and CDR2 YFSETQ. The trim removed 3 bases at V and 0 bases at J, leaving 4 bases unmatched. The CDR3 is 17 amino acids. DNA of the CDR3: TGCGCCAGCAGCTCGAAACTAGCGGGAGCGAACACCGGGGAGCTGTTTTTT. This codes for CASSSKLAGANTGELFF.

V usage is TRBV10-3 and J usage is TRBJ1-3; D is ambiguous. The CDR3 length is 12 residues. Germline CDR1 reads ENHRY; CDR2 reads SYGVKD. Trimming removed 9 bases from V and 1 base from J, with 7 bases in between. The CDR3 region has the DNA TGTGCCATTACGGGATCTGGAAACACCATATATTTT. This gives the protein CAITGSGNTIYF.

J is TRBJ2-7 and V is TRBV18; 10 bases align to TRBD1. Germline trimming cut 6 bases from V and 3 bases from J; bases unmatched to any gene: 5. Germline CDR1 and CDR2: KGHSH and LQKENI. This CDR3 has 14 residues. The CDR3 reads CASSPGQGDYEQYF. Here the CDR3 DNA reads TGTGCCAGCTCCCCTGGACAGGGGGACTACGAGCAGTACTTC.

This clone has just one count. The chain carries TRBV27 and TRBJ1-2; TRBD1 matches at 9 bases. This CDR3 spans 13 amino acids. The junction had 1 base not matched to a gene; V was cut back by 5 bases and J by 3 bases. Germline-derived CDR1 and CDR2 are MNHEY and SMNVEV (reference sequence). The CDR3 spells CASSGQGYYGYTF. CDR3 DNA: TGTGCCAGCAGTGGACAGGGGTACTATGGCTACACCTTC.

This sequence joins TRBV28 and TRBJ1-5; 10 bases agree with TRBD1. After removal of 5 bases from V and 6 bases from J, the junction contained 4 bases not matched to a gene. The CDR3 is 14 residues long. The germline CDR1 and CDR2 sequences are MDHEN and SYDVKM. The CDR3 coding sequence is TGTGCCAGCAGTCAGGGACAGGGGAGTCAGCCCCAGCATTTT. Amino acid sequence: CASSQGQGSQPQHF.